This T cell receptor (beta chain) emerged from a study of shared clonotypes between healthy human individuals. Study-level background: Researchers assigned three CD4 naive, three CD4 memory, two CD8 naive and one CD8 memory plate to each donor.

This CDR3 region has 11 residues. Germline loops: CDR1 SGHRS, CDR2 YFSETQ. Trimming cost V 7 bases and J 9 bases, with 11 bases left between them. Positively selected for CCR7, the CD45RO-negative cells used as naive CD8 cells excluded terminally differentiated effector memory CD45RA+ cells. All donors qualified as healthy HIV-negative adults and had experienced no recent acute infections or vaccinations. Sequenced by immunoSEQ multiplex PCR; TCRdb stores in-frame clones only, minus some. The profile shows roughly 2 million clones, just under 95% of them singletons. Study outcomes and limitations: Sharing across four donors was highest in naive CD4 (approximately 5%) and lowest in memory CD8 (roughly 0.4%). In general, naive subsets displayed greater estimated richness than memory subsets did.

As to this clone: Its target is not known.

The V and J genes are TRBV5-1 and TRBJ2-1; D uncertain. Material for sequencing was naive CD8+ T cells sorted from blood. The receptor comes from a young man in good health. The CDR3 region is CASAVLGEQFF. CDR3 nucleotides: TGCGCCAGCGCGGTTTTGGGTGAGCAGTTCTTC.